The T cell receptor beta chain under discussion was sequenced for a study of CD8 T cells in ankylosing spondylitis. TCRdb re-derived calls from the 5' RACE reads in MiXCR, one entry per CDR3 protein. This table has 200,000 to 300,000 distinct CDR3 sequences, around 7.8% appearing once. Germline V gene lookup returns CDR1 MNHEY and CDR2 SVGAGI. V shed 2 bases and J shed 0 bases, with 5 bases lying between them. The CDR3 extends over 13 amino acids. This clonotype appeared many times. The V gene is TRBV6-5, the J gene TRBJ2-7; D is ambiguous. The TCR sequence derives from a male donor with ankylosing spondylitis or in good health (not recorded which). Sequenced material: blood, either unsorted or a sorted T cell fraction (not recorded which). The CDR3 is CASSYRNSYEQYF. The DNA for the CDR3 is TGTGCCAGCAGTTACCGGAACTCCTACGAGCAGTACTTC.